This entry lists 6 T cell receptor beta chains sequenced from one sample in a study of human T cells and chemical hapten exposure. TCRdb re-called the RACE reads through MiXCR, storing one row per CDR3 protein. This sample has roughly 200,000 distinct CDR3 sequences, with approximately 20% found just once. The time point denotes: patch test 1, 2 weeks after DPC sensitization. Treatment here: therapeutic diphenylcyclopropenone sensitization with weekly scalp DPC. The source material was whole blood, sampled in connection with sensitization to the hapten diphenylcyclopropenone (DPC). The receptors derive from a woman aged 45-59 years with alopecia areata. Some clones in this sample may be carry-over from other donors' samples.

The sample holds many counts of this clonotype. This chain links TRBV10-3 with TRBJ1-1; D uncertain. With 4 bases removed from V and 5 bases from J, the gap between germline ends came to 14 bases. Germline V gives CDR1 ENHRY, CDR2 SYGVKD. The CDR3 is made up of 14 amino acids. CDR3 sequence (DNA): TGTGCCATCAGTGCCCAGGATGGGTGGACTGAAGCTTTCTTT. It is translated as CAISAQDGWTEAFF.

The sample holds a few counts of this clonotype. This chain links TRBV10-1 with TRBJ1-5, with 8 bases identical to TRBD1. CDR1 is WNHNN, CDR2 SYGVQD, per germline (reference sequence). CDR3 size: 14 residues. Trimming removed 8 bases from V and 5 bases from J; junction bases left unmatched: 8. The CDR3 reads CASSDRDLDQPQHF. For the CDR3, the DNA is TGCGCCAGCTCGGACAGGGACCTCGATCAGCCCCAGCATTTT.

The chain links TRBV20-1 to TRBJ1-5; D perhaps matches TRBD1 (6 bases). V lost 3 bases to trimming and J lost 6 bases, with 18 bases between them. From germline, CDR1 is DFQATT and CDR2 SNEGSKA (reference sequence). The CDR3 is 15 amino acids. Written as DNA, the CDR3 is TGCAGTGCTAGCCCCACCGGGAGAGGGGGTCAGCCCCAGCATTTT. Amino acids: CSASPTGRGGQPQHF.

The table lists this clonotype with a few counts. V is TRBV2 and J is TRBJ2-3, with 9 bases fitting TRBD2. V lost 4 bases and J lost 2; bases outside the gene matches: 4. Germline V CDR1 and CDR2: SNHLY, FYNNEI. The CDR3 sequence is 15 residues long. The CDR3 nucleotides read TGTGCCAGCAGTGTCCCTAGCGGGAACACAGATACGCAGTATTTT. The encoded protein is CASSVPSGNTDTQYF.

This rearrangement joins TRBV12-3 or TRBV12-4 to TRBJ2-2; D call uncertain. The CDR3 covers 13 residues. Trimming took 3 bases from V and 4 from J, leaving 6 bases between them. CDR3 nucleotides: TGTGCCAGCAGTTTTAAGGCCACCGGGGAGCTGTTTTTT. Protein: CASSFKATGELFF.

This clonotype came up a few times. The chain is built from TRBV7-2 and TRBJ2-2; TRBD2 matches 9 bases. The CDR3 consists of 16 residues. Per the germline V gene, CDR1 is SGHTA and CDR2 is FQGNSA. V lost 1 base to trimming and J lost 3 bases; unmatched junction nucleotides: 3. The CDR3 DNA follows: TGTGCCAGCAGCTTAGGCGGGAGGGCCTACACCGGGGAGCTGTTTTTT. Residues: CASSLGGRAYTGELFF.